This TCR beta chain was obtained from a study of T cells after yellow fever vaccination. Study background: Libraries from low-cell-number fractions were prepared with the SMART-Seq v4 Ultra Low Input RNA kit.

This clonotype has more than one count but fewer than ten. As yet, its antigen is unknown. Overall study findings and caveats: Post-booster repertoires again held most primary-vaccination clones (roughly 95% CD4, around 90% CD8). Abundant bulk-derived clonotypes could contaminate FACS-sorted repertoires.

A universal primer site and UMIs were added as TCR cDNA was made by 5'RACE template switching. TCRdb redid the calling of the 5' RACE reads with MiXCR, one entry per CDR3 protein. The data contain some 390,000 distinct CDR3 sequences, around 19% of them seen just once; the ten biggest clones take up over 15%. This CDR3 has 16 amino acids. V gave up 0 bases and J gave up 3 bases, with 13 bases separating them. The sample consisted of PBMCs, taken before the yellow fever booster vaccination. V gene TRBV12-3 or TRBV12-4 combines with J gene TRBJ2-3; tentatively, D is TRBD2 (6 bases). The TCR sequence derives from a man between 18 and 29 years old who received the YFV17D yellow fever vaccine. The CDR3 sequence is CASSLAPGEETDTQYF. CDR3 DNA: TGTGCCAGCAGTTTAGCGCCGGGGGAGGAGACAGATACGCAGTATTTT.